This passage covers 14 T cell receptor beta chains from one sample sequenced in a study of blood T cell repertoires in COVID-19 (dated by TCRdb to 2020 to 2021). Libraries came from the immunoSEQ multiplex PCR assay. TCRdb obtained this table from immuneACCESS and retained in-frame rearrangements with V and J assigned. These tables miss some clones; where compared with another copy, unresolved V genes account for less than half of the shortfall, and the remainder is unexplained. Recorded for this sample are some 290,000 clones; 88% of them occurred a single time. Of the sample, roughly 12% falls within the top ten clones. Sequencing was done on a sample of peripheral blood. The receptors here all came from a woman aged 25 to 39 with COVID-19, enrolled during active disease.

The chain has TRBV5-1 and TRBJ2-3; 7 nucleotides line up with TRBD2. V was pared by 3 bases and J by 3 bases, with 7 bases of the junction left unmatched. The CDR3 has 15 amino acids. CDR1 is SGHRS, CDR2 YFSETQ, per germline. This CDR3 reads CASSSRAGRTDTQYF. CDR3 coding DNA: TGCGCCAGCAGCTCAAGAGCGGGACGTACAGATACGCAGTATTTT. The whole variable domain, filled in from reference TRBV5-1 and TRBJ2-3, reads KAGVTQTPRYLIKTRGQQVTLSCSPISGHRSVSWYQQTPGQGLQFLFEYFSETQRNKGNFPGRFSGRQFSNSRSEMNVSTLELGDSALYLCASSSRAGRTDTQYFGPGTRLTVL.

CDR3 in DNA: TGTGCCAGCAGCTTCGGACTAGCGTCAGAGCAGTACTTC. Residues: CASSFGLASEQYF. The V gene is TRBV11-2, the J gene TRBJ2-7; 9 nucleotides match TRBD2. Germline-derived CDR1 and CDR2 are SGHAT and FQNNGV. The V and J ends lost 3 bases and 7 bases, in that order; junction bases with no gene match: 4. This CDR3 contains 13 residues.

The CDR3 sequence: CASRRLAGVLGEQYF. CDR3 bases: TGTGCCAGCAGGAGACTAGCGGGAGTGCTCGGCGAGCAGTACTTC. This sequence joins TRBV2 and TRBJ2-7, with 12 bases lining up with TRBD2. V was pared by 6 bases and J by 6 bases, with 9 bases of the junction left unmatched. This CDR3 has 15 residues. The germline CDR1 and CDR2 sequences are SNHLY and FYNNEI.

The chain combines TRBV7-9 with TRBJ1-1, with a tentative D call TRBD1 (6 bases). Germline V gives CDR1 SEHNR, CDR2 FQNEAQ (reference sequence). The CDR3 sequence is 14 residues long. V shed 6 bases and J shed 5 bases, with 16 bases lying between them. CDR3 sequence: CASSPRQGMTEAFF. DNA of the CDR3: TGTGCCAGCAGTCCCCGCCAGGGGATGACTGAAGCTTTCTTT.

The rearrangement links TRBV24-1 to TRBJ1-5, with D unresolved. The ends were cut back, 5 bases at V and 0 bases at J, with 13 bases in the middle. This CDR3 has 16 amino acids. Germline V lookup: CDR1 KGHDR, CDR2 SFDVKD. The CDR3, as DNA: TGTGCCACCAGTGCCCCAGGTCGGGATAGCAATCAGCCCCAGCATTTT. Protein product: CATSAPGRDSNQPQHF.

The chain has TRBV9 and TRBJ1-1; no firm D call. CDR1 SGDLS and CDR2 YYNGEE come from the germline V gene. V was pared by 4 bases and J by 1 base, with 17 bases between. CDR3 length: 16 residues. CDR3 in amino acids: CASSPFHTGKNTEAFF. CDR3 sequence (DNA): TGTGCCAGCAGCCCTTTTCATACCGGGAAGAACACTGAAGCTTTCTTT.

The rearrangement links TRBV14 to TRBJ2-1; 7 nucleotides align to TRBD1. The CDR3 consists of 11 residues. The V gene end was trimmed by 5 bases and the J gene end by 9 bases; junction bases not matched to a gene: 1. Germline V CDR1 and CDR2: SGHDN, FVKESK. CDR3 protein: CASSTGVEQFF. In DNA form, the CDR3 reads TGTGCCAGCAGCACAGGGGTTGAGCAGTTCTTC.

The CDR3 sequence: CASSEPGTSNYGYTF. The CDR3 nucleotides are TGTGCCAGCAGTGAACCCGGGACATCTAACTATGGCTACACCTTC. The chain links TRBV6-1 to TRBJ1-2; D is possibly TRBD1 (6 bases). The CDR3 sequence is 15 residues long. The germline gives CDR1 MNHNS, CDR2 SASEGT. Trimming stripped 2 bases from V and 0 bases from J, with 10 bases between.

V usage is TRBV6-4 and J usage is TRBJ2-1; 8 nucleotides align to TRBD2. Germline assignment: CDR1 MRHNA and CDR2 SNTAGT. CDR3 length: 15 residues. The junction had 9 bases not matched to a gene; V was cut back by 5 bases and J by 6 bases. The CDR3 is CASSLGSGSINEQFF. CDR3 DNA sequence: TGTGCCAGCAGTCTGGGCAGCGGGAGTATCAATGAGCAGTTCTTC.

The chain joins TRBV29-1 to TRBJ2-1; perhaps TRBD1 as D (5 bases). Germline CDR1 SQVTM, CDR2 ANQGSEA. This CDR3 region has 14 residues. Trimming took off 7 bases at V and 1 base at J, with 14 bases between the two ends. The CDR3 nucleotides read TGCAGCGCCGTAGACAGAGAGTCCTACAATGAGCAGTTCTTC. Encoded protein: CSAVDRESYNEQFF.

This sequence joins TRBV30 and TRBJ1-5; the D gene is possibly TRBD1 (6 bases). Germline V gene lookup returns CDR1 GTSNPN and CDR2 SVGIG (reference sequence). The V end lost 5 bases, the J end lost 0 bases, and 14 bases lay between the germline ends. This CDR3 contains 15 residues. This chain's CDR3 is CAWEDTGFSNQPQHF. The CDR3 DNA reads TGTGCCTGGGAGGACACAGGGTTTAGCAATCAGCCCCAGCATTTT.

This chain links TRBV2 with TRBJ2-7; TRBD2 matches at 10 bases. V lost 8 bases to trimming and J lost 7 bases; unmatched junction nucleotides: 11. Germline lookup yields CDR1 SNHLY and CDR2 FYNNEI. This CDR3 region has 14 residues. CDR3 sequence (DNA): TGTGCCAGCTATCTTAGCGGGAGGCCCGGGGAGCAGTACTTC. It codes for CASYLSGRPGEQYF.

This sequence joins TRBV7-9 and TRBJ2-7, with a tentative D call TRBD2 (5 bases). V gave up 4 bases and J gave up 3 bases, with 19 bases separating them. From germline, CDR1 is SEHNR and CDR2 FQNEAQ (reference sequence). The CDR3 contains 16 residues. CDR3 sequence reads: CASSSYPTREFYEQYF. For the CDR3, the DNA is TGTGCCAGCAGCTCGTACCCCACTAGAGAGTTCTACGAGCAGTACTTC.

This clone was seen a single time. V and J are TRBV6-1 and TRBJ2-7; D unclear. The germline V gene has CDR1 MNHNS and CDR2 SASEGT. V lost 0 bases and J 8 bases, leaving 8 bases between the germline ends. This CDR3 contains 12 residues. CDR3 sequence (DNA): TGTGCCAGCAGTGAAGCGGGCGCTCAGCAGTACTTC. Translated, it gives CASSEAGAQQYF.